This paragraph reports one T cell receptor beta chain. These data originate in a study of T cells after yellow fever vaccination. TCRdb re-analysed the 5' RACE reads in MiXCR, keeping a single row per CDR3 protein. The table records approximately 300,000 distinct CDR3 sequences, roughly 6.8% of them present only once. The CDR3 runs to 13 residues. V lost 1 base and J 2 bases, leaving 3 bases between the germline ends. Looked up from germline, CDR1 is MDHEN and CDR2 is SYDVKM. The receptor's source is a man in his late teens or twenties who received the YFV17D yellow fever vaccine. The chain links TRBV28 to TRBJ1-3; no definite D call. Sample: PBMCs, taken about 49 days after the first yellow fever vaccination. The CDR3 nucleotides read TGTGCCAGCAGTTTATCCGCTGGAAACACCATATATTTT. Translated: CASSLSAGNTIYF.